A selection of T cell receptor beta chains follows, all from one sample in a study of T cell responses to AZD1222 COVID-19 vaccine. Profiling relied on immunoSEQ multiplex PCR, and the TCRdb table lists in-frame clones only, not all of them. The profile shows almost 95,000 clones, around 84% of them singletons. Sequences were derived from peripheral blood, sampled 28 days after the second AZD1222 dose. The receptor set was obtained from an adult who received the AZD1222 COVID-19 vaccine. Both conserved end residues are part of each CDR3. The order of the fields is clone size, V gene, J gene, D gene, CDR3 protein, CDR3 DNA. D genes are given only for firm matches. Only part of the rows carry a size: once, few, many, or a class if the clone is expanded.

clone size: NA; V gene: TRBV3-1/TRBV3-2; J gene: TRBJ2-7; D gene: TRBD2; CDR3 protein: CASSQDETSIHSYEQYF; CDR3 DNA: TGTGCCAGCAGCCAAGACGAGACTAGCATCCACTCCTACGAGCAGTACTTC
clone size: NA; V gene: TRBV5-1; J gene: TRBJ2-5; D gene: TRBD1; CDR3 protein: CASSLGGQGKETQYF; CDR3 DNA: TGCGCCAGCAGCTTGGGGGGACAGGGAAAAGAGACCCAGTACTTC
clone size: once; V gene: TRBV18; J gene: TRBJ1-1; D gene: NA; CDR3 protein: CASSLTGPTIEAFF; CDR3 DNA: TGTGCCAGCTCATTAACAGGGCCCACTATCGAAGCTTTCTTT
clone size: NA; V gene: TRBV7-2; J gene: TRBJ2-5; D gene: NA; CDR3 protein: CASSPPPGTSLIQETQYF; CDR3 DNA: TGTGCCAGCAGCCCCCCTCCCGGGACAAGCCTCATCCAAGAGACCCAGTACTTC
clone size: NA; V gene: TRBV6-5; J gene: TRBJ2-1; D gene: NA; CDR3 protein: CASRATVFYEQFF; CDR3 DNA: TGTGCCAGCAGGGCAACGGTTTTCTATGAGCAGTTCTTC
clone size: once; V gene: TRBV12-3/TRBV12-4; J gene: TRBJ1-1; D gene: NA; CDR3 protein: CASSLLLSTEAFF; CDR3 DNA: TGTGCCAGCAGCCTTTTACTGAGCACTGAAGCTTTCTTT
clone size: NA; V gene: TRBV19; J gene: TRBJ2-7; D gene: NA; CDR3 protein: CASRGGIHEQYF; CDR3 DNA: TGTGCCAGTAGAGGTGGGATCCACGAGCAGTACTTC
clone size: NA; V gene: TRBV6-5; J gene: TRBJ2-7; D gene: NA; CDR3 protein: CASSGLTYEQYF; CDR3 DNA: TGTGCCAGCTCGGGGTTGACCTACGAGCAGTACTTC
clone size: NA; V gene: TRBV7-3; J gene: TRBJ2-3; D gene: TRBD2; CDR3 protein: CASASGLPTDTQYF; CDR3 DNA: TGTGCCTCTGCTTCGGGACTACCCACAGATACGCAGTATTTT
clone size: NA; V gene: TRBV18; J gene: TRBJ2-2; D gene: NA; CDR3 protein: CASSPEGGYTGELFF; CDR3 DNA: TGTGCCAGCTCACCGGAGGGGGGTTACACCGGGGAGCTGTTTTTT
clone size: once; V gene: TRBV23-1; J gene: TRBJ1-2; D gene: NA; CDR3 protein: CASSQSNPEKYGYTF; CDR3 DNA: TGCGCCAGCAGTCAATCAAACCCAGAGAAGTATGGCTACACCTTC
clone size: few; V gene: TRBV28; J gene: TRBJ2-1; D gene: TRBD2; CDR3 protein: CASSFGLAGDGEQFF; CDR3 DNA: TGTGCCAGCAGTTTCGGACTAGCGGGGGATGGTGAGCAGTTCTTC
clone size: NA; V gene: TRBV9; J gene: TRBJ2-3; D gene: TRBD2; CDR3 protein: CASSANSRAGVTDTQYF; CDR3 DNA: TGTGCCAGCAGCGCGAACTCGCGCGCGGGGGTTACAGATACGCAGTATTTT
clone size: NA; V gene: TRBV12-5; J gene: TRBJ1-1; D gene: NA; CDR3 protein: CASGPDLNTEAFF; CDR3 DNA: TGTGCTAGTGGTCCAGACCTGAACACTGAAGCTTTCTTT
clone size: NA; V gene: TRBV6-1; J gene: TRBJ2-1; D gene: NA; CDR3 protein: CASSVVGGRSSYNEQFF; CDR3 DNA: TGTGCCAGCAGTGTTGTAGGGGGACGGAGCTCCTACAATGAGCAGTTCTTC
clone size: NA; V gene: TRBV3-1/TRBV3-2; J gene: TRBJ1-1; D gene: NA; CDR3 protein: CASSLEGGATEAFF; CDR3 DNA: TGTGCCAGCAGCCTTGAGGGGGGGGCCACTGAAGCTTTCTTT
clone size: NA; V gene: TRBV2; J gene: TRBJ1-4; D gene: TRBD1; CDR3 protein: CASKWTGGAEKLFF; CDR3 DNA: TGTGCCAGCAAATGGACAGGGGGGGCTGAAAAACTGTTTTTT
clone size: NA; V gene: TRBV27; J gene: TRBJ2-5; D gene: NA; CDR3 protein: CASGNPGVGGGQETQYF; CDR3 DNA: TGTGCCAGCGGAAATCCTGGGGTAGGGGGAGGTCAAGAGACCCAGTACTTC
clone size: NA; V gene: TRBV12-3/TRBV12-4; J gene: TRBJ1-2; D gene: TRBD1; CDR3 protein: CASRRDSSYGYTF; CDR3 DNA: TGTGCCAGCAGACGGGACAGTTCTTATGGCTACACCTTC
clone size: NA; V gene: TRBV4-2; J gene: TRBJ2-2; D gene: TRBD2; CDR3 protein: CASSLQLAGGGGELFF; CDR3 DNA: TGTGCCAGCAGCCTCCAGCTAGCGGGAGGGGGCGGGGAGCTGTTTTTT
clone size: NA; V gene: TRBV7-2; J gene: TRBJ2-1; D gene: TRBD1; CDR3 protein: CASSFGQVDYNEQFF; CDR3 DNA: TGTGCCAGCAGCTTTGGACAGGTAGACTACAATGAGCAGTTCTTC
clone size: NA; V gene: TRBV4-1; J gene: TRBJ1-1; D gene: NA; CDR3 protein: CASNPRDSRGTEAFF; CDR3 DNA: TGCGCCAGCAACCCCAGGGATTCCAGGGGTACTGAAGCTTTCTTT
clone size: once; V gene: TRBV2; J gene: TRBJ1-3; D gene: NA; CDR3 protein: CASSGSGNTIYF; CDR3 DNA: TGTGCCAGCAGTGGTTCTGGAAACACCATATATTTT
clone size: NA; V gene: TRBV4-1; J gene: TRBJ2-3; D gene: NA; CDR3 protein: CASSHFTGGEDTQYF; CDR3 DNA: TGCGCCAGCAGCCACTTCACCGGCGGGGAAGATACGCAGTATTTT
clone size: NA; V gene: TRBV7-8; J gene: TRBJ2-7; D gene: TRBD2; CDR3 protein: CASSLGLAGDYEQYF; CDR3 DNA: TGTGCCAGCAGCTTAGGGCTAGCGGGAGACTACGAGCAGTACTTC
clone size: NA; V gene: TRBV18; J gene: TRBJ2-2; D gene: NA; CDR3 protein: CASSPMGGQTGELFF; CDR3 DNA: TGTGCCAGCTCACCAATGGGGGGCCAAACCGGGGAGCTGTTTTTT
clone size: NA; V gene: TRBV5-1; J gene: TRBJ2-3; D gene: NA; CDR3 protein: CASSPPADTQYF; CDR3 DNA: TGCGCCAGCAGCCCACCTGCTGATACGCAGTATTTT
clone size: NA; V gene: TRBV29-1; J gene: TRBJ1-6; D gene: NA; CDR3 protein: CSVGQSGSPLHF; CDR3 DNA: TGCAGCGTCGGACAGTCTGGCTCACCCCTCCACTTT
clone size: NA; V gene: TRBV4-2; J gene: TRBJ2-1; D gene: TRBD2; CDR3 protein: CASSQEPNAGAYNEQFF; CDR3 DNA: TGTGCCAGCAGCCAAGAACCCAACGCGGGAGCATACAATGAGCAGTTCTTC
clone size: NA; V gene: TRBV5-4; J gene: TRBJ2-2; D gene: NA; CDR3 protein: CASSSRALANTGELFF; CDR3 DNA: TGTGCCAGCAGTTCACGAGCACTGGCGAACACCGGGGAGCTGTTTTTT
clone size: NA; V gene: TRBV10-3; J gene: TRBJ2-7; D gene: TRBD2; CDR3 protein: CAIRNSGTRYEQYF; CDR3 DNA: TGTGCCATCAGGAATAGCGGGACTCGGTACGAGCAGTACTTC
clone size: NA; V gene: TRBV5-6; J gene: TRBJ1-4; D gene: NA; CDR3 protein: CASSLLGAGGATNEKLFF; CDR3 DNA: TGTGCCAGCAGCTTGTTAGGGGCAGGCGGAGCAACTAATGAAAAACTGTTTTTT